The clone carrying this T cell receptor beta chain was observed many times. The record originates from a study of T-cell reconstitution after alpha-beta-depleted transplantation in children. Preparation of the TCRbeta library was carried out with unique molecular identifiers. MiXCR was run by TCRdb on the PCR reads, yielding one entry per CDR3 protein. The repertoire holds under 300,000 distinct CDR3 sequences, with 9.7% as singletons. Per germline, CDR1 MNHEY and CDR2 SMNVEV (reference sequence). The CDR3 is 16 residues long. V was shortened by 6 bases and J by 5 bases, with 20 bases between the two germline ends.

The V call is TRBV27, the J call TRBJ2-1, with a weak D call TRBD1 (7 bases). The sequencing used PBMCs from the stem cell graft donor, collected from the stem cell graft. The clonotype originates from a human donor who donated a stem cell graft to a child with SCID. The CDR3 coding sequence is TGTGCCAGCAGCTCCTTGACAGGGAGGTGGGACAATGAGCAGTTCTTC. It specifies CASSSLTGRWDNEQFF.